These 20 T cell receptor beta chains share one sample of origin, sequenced in a study of T-cell reconstitution after alpha-beta-depleted transplantation in children. For TCRbeta, the library was prepared with unique molecular identifiers. TCRdb recomputed calls from the PCR reads with MiXCR, one row per CDR3 protein. The table has just over 950,000 distinct CDR3 sequences, around 30% seen once; the top ten hold over 25%. Material: PBMCs, mostly from graft donor cells, obtained 360 days after TCRalphabeta/CD19-depleted stem cell transplant. These receptor sequences come from a boy in the first two years of life who had a stem cell transplant for SCID, so the T cells may come from the graft donor.

This clonotype is a singleton in its sample. The chain employs TRBV11-2 and TRBJ2-5; D unresolved. V dropped 2 bases and J dropped 2 bases, with 12 bases sitting between them. Germline V gene data show CDR1 as SGHAT and CDR2 as FQNNGV. The CDR3 is 15 amino acids. The CDR3 loop reads CASSLSRAGQETQYF. CDR3 nucleotides: TGTGCCAGCAGCTTAAGCCGGGCCGGACAAGAGACCCAGTACTTC.

The chain recombines TRBV20-1 with TRBJ1-1; 7 bases agree with TRBD1. The V gene's germline CDR1 is DFQATT and CDR2 SNEGSKA (reference sequence). This CDR3 contains 16 residues. V lost 1 base to trimming and J lost 4 bases; unmatched junction nucleotides: 12. CDR3 DNA sequence: TGCAGTGCTAGAGCCCCAGGGGGGTGGAGGGCCACTGAAGCTTTCTTT. Translating gives CSARAPGGWRATEAFF.

The J gene is TRBJ1-2, the V gene TRBV7-8; D unresolved. The germline V and J ends were trimmed by 1 base and 3 bases, with 15 bases remaining between them. The germline CDR1 and CDR2 sequences are SGHVS and FQNEAQ. The CDR3 has 16 amino acids. This CDR3 reads CASSLGVRKKDYGYTF. The CDR3 nucleotides are TGTGCCAGCAGCTTAGGAGTGAGAAAAAAGGACTATGGCTACACCTTC.

This clonotype was observed a handful of times. The genes are TRBV29-1 and TRBJ2-1, with TRBD2 matching 9 bases. The CDR3 is made up of 15 amino acids. CDR1 SQVTM and CDR2 ANQGSEA come from the germline V gene. J gave up 4 bases and V 8 bases, and 12 bases lay outside the gene matches. CDR3 nucleotide sequence: TGCAGCTCCGGGAGACCTAGCGGGGCTTACAATGAGCAGTTCTTC. Protein sequence: CSSGRPSGAYNEQFF.

The V and J genes are TRBV10-3 and TRBJ2-7; D may correspond to TRBD1 or TRBD2 (6 bases each). The germline gives CDR1 ENHRY, CDR2 SYGVKD. Trimming removed 0 bases from V and 6 bases from J, with 21 bases in between. This CDR3 is 17 amino acids long. The CDR3 sequence: CAISESRTARGPAEQYF. The CDR3, as DNA: TGTGCCATCAGTGAGTCCCGGACGGCACGGGGGCCAGCCGAGCAGTACTTC.

This clonotype was seen a few times. The rearrangement links TRBV5-1 to TRBJ2-7; TRBD2 might be the D (5 bases). V was pared by 4 bases and J by 3 bases, with 17 bases between. From germline, CDR1 is SGHRS and CDR2 YFSETQ. CDR3 length: 15 amino acids. The CDR3 loop is CASSGLGGRDYEQYF. CDR3 nucleotides: TGCGCCAGCAGCGGATTGGGCGGACGGGACTACGAGCAGTACTTC.

This chain links TRBV10-3 with TRBJ2-2; TRBD1 might be the D (6 bases). In germline, CDR1 is ENHRY, CDR2 SYGVKD. Trimming stripped 7 bases from V and 4 bases from J, with 13 bases between. CDR3 size: 14 residues. The CDR3 bases are TGTGCCATCAAGTCGGGACAAATCACCGGGGAGCTGTTTTTT. Translated: CAIKSGQITGELFF.

This clonotype was counted between two and nine times. CDR3 loop: CASSSIAGESYEQYF. For the CDR3, the DNA is TGTGCCAGCAGCTCCATAGCGGGGGAGTCCTACGAGCAGTACTTC. V and J are TRBV7-8 and TRBJ2-7; 9 positions agree with TRBD2. Germline V gene data show CDR1 as SGHVS and CDR2 as FQNEAQ. The ends lost 4 bases at V and 1 base at J; junction bases unmatched: 5. The CDR3 runs 15 residues.

This clonotype occurred a few times. The chain carries TRBV19 and TRBJ2-1; unclear D gene. V gave up 1 base and J gave up 7 bases, with 8 bases separating them. CDR1 LNHDA and CDR2 SQIVND come from the germline V gene (reference sequence). This CDR3 has 13 residues. DNA of the CDR3: TGTGCCAGTAGTATAGTGTTAAAGAATGAGCAGTTCTTC. Its translation: CASSIVLKNEQFF.

The V and J genes are TRBV12-3 or TRBV12-4 and TRBJ2-7; D is possibly TRBD2 (7 bases). Trimming left V 7 bases short and J 5 bases short, with 18 bases between. This CDR3 is 14 amino acids long. CDR3 coding DNA: TGTGCCAGCAACGCCTGGGGGGGCCGGGACGAGCAGTACTTC. It is translated as CASNAWGGRDEQYF.

This clonotype was recorded a few times. The V gene is TRBV25-1, the J gene TRBJ2-7, with TRBD1 identical over 8 bases. The CDR3 is made up of 17 amino acids. From germline, CDR1 is MGHDK and CDR2 SYGVNS. V shed 8 bases, J shed 3 bases, and the junction held 18 bases outside the gene matches. CDR3 protein: CASGGGAGTGHNYEQYF. The CDR3 DNA reads as TGTGCCAGCGGTGGAGGGGCCGGGACAGGTCATAACTACGAGCAGTACTTC.

This clonotype has a handful of counts. The J gene is TRBJ2-7, the V gene TRBV20-1, with D possibly TRBD2 on 5 matching bases. The germline V gene has CDR1 DFQATT and CDR2 SNEGSKA (reference sequence). The CDR3 totals 14 residues. V lost 4 bases and J 2 bases, leaving 15 bases between the germline ends. CDR3 DNA: TGCAGTGCTAACCCATGGGGAGTTACCTACGAGCAGTACTTC. Translated, it gives CSANPWGVTYEQYF.

There are a few counts of this clonotype. The V and J genes are TRBV5-1 and TRBJ2-2, with 9 bases aligning to TRBD1. The CDR3 spans 17 residues. With V trimmed by 4 bases and J by 2 bases, 9 bases remained unmatched. Germline CDR1 reads SGHRS; CDR2 reads YFSETQ. CDR3 amino acids: CASSVGTGIPNTGELFF. CDR3 coding DNA: TGCGCCAGCAGCGTAGGGACAGGGATCCCAAACACCGGGGAGCTGTTTTTT. Full variable domain (rest looked up from reference TRBV5-1 and TRBJ2-2): KAGVTQTPRYLIKTRGQQVTLSCSPISGHRSVSWYQQTPGQGLQFLFEYFSETQRNKGNFPGRFSGRQFSNSRSEMNVSTLELGDSALYLCASSVGTGIPNTGELFFGEGSRLTVL.

In its sample, this clonotype was seen many times. The chain links TRBV29-1 to TRBJ2-5, with 8 positions matching TRBD2. This CDR3 region has 15 residues. The junction had 7 bases not matched to a gene; V was cut back by 1 base and J by 3 bases. Germline assignment: CDR1 SQVTM and CDR2 ANQGSEA. CDR3 sequence: CSVEVIGGGKETQYF. In DNA form, the CDR3 reads TGCAGCGTTGAAGTGATTGGCGGGGGGAAAGAGACCCAGTACTTC.

This clonotype was counted a few times. The J gene is TRBJ2-1, the V gene TRBV12-3 or TRBV12-4, with D unresolved. The CDR3 is 16 residues long. V gave up 6 bases and J gave up 1 base, with 16 bases separating them. In DNA, the CDR3 is TGTGCCAGCAGCTCCGCTGGGGTTCAGTCCTACAATGAGCAGTTCTTC. Amino acid sequence: CASSSAGVQSYNEQFF.

The rearrangement joins TRBV6-2 or TRBV6-3 to TRBJ2-2; D could derive from TRBD1 or TRBD2 (6 bases each). With 11 bases removed from V and 6 bases from J, the gap between germline ends came to 16 bases. The CDR3 sequence is 13 residues long. Germline V gene data show CDR1 as MNHEY and CDR2 as SVGEGT. The CDR3 spells CAPGGIIAGELFF. The CDR3 DNA follows: TGTGCCCCCGGGGGCATTATTGCCGGGGAGCTGTTTTTT.

The CDR3 sequence: CASSLVNATPTYNEQFF. CDR3 coding DNA: TGTGCCAGCAGCTTGGTTAACGCGACTCCTACTTACAATGAGCAGTTCTTC. The rearrangement uses TRBV11-3 and TRBJ2-1; no reliable D call. With 3 bases removed from V and 4 bases from J, the gap between germline ends came to 19 bases. The germline CDR1 and CDR2 sequences are SGHNT and YENEEA. CDR3 size: 17 residues.

This clonotype has just a few counts. J is TRBJ2-7 and V is TRBV7-2; TRBD1 aligns across 8 bases. The CDR3 contains 15 residues. Germline CDR1 reads SGHTA; CDR2 reads FQGNSA. Trimming took 5 bases from V and 3 from J; bases not matched to a gene: 9. The CDR3 loop is CASSVISQGDYEQYF. The CDR3, as DNA: TGTGCCAGCAGCGTTATTTCACAGGGGGACTACGAGCAGTACTTC.

This clonotype was recorded a few times. The chain joins TRBV5-1 to TRBJ2-1, with 10 bases identical to TRBD1. J was trimmed by 6 bases and V by 7 bases; bases with no gene match: 4. The CDR3 contains 13 residues. Germline loops: CDR1 SGHRS, CDR2 YFSETQ. The CDR3 bases are TGCGCCAGCGCCGGGACAGGGGTCAATGAGCAGTTCTTC. Its protein is CASAGTGVNEQFF.

The V and J genes are TRBV12-3 or TRBV12-4 and TRBJ2-7, with TRBD1 matching 10 bases. V was clipped by 6 bases and J by 2 bases; unmatched bases: 4. The CDR3 is 14 residues long. In nucleotides, the CDR3 is TGTGCCAGCAGGGGGGACAGGGGCCCCTACGAGCAGTACTTC. It yields the protein CASRGDRGPYEQYF.